This TCR beta chain stems from a study of cytomegalovirus exposure and HLA in healthy donors. In the case of this clone: One end of the junction does not line up with germline, which may come from a read error.

The CDR3 is made up of 14 amino acids. Germline V lookup: CDR1 SEHNR, CDR2 FQNEAQ (reference sequence). Researchers ran the PCR with 60 Vbeta and 13 Jbeta primers. Assay: immunoSEQ multiplex PCR; the TCRdb copy retains only in-frame clones and omits some. The table records 220,000 or so clones, 60% to 80% of them present only once. The source is a woman aged 30 to 39 in good health and CMV-seronegative. The rearrangement links TRBV7-9 to TRBJ2-7; weak D call: TRBD1 (5 bases). Sample: PBMCs. The CDR3, as DNA: TGTTCCAGCAGCCCCCAAGGGGTGCCCTACGAGCAGTACTTC. Translated: CSSSPQGVPYEQYF.